Shown below are 20 T cell receptor beta chains from a single sample sequenced in a study of beta chain features in type 1 diabetes. Findings of the study overall: TCRB CDR3s were moderately but significantly shorter in Type 1 diabetes patients in all four CD4+ subsets.

All of the isolated RNA was reverse transcribed, so expressed TCRB transcripts were sequenced. TCRdb's copy holds only in-frame clones and misses some; the assay was immunoSEQ multiplex PCR. Here the sample spans about 160,000 clones, 7.5% to 8.5% being singletons. Their antigens remain unidentified. Sequencing was performed on central memory CD4+ T cells from blood. These receptor sequences come from a man aged 18 to 35 with type 1 diabetes.

The CDR3 bases are TGTGCCAGCAGCTTAGTTAGCGGGAGCACCGGGGAGCTGTTTTTT. Its translation: CASSLVSGSTGELFF. The rearrangement uses TRBV11-3 and TRBJ2-2; 9 bases line up with TRBD2. J gave up 4 bases and V 1 base, and 1 base lay outside the gene matches. This CDR3 has 15 amino acids. CDR1 and CDR2 (germline): SGHNT, YENEEA.

This clone occurred a few times. The sample has other DNA sequences that encode this CDR3 too. The CDR3 DNA reads as TGCAGTGCTTCCCTTCGGGGCGAGCAGTACTTC. Translating it yields CSASLRGEQYF. V is TRBV20-1 and J is TRBJ2-7; D perhaps matches TRBD2 (5 bases). The CDR3 loop spans 11 amino acids. The germline CDR1 and CDR2 sequences are DFQATT and SNEGSKA (reference sequence). The V end lost 5 bases, the J end lost 6 bases, and 11 bases lay between the germline ends.

This chain joins TRBV7-9 and TRBJ2-3; TRBD1 matches 9 bases. The CDR3 is 14 amino acids. V gave up 6 bases and J gave up 5 bases; unmatched junction bases: 6. The germline gives CDR1 SEHNR, CDR2 FQNEAQ (reference sequence). The CDR3 loop is CASRRTGEKDTQYF. The DNA of the CDR3 is TGTGCCAGCAGAAGGACAGGGGAAAAAGATACGCAGTATTTT.

This clone was seen repeatedly, ten times or more. This chain joins TRBV2 and TRBJ2-7; D is unresolved. CDR3 length: 11 residues. Germline V lookup: CDR1 SNHLY, CDR2 FYNNEI. V dropped 3 bases and J dropped 9 bases, with 9 bases sitting between them. The CDR3 loop is CASSDSIWQYF. The CDR3 bases are TGTGCCAGCAGTGACAGTATTTGGCAGTACTTC.

The table lists this clone with a few counts. The rearrangement joins TRBV5-5 to TRBJ1-2; 11 bases agree with TRBD1. From germline, CDR1 is SGHKS and CDR2 YYEKEE (reference sequence). The V segment lost 3 bases and the J segment 7 bases; nucleotides outside the gene matches: 11. The CDR3 is made up of 16 amino acids. The CDR3 spells CASSSNRGTGGAGYTF. The CDR3 nucleotides read TGTGCCAGCAGCTCAAATCGCGGGACAGGGGGTGCTGGCTACACCTTC.

This clone was seen only a few times. The DNA of the CDR3 is TGTGCCAGCAGCTTAGCGGCTGGAACCGATGAGCAGTTCTTC. This gives the protein CASSLAAGTDEQFF. The chain employs TRBV5-4 and TRBJ2-1; weak D call: TRBD2 (5 bases). Per the germline V gene, CDR1 is SGHNT and CDR2 is YYREEE (reference sequence). This CDR3 region has 14 residues. V lost 2 bases to trimming and J lost 8 bases, with 14 bases between them.

In DNA, the CDR3 is TGTGCCAGCAGCTCACTAGCGGGGCCTCAAGAGACCCAGTACTTC. It translates to CASSSLAGPQETQYF. The rearrangement uses TRBV7-9 and TRBJ2-5; TRBD2 aligns across 10 bases. The J segment lost 2 bases and the V segment lost 4 bases, leaving 4 bases of the junction unmatched. Germline CDR1 is SEHNR and CDR2 is FQNEAQ (reference sequence). This CDR3 spans 15 amino acids.

V gene TRBV6-5 combines with J gene TRBJ1-1, with 8 bases lining up with TRBD1. The CDR3 is 14 amino acids. Germline lookup yields CDR1 MNHEY and CDR2 SVGAGI. Trimming took 2 bases from V and 4 from J; bases not matched to a gene: 3. The CDR3 coding sequence is TGTGCCAGCAGTTACGGACAGGGAACCACTGAAGCTTTCTTT. Encoded protein: CASSYGQGTTEAFF.

This clone was observed a handful of times. The genes are TRBV12-5 and TRBJ1-2; tentatively, D is TRBD1 (6 bases). V lost 6 bases and J 5 bases, leaving 16 bases between the germline ends. Germline V gives CDR1 LGHNT, CDR2 FRNRAP. There are 14 residues in the CDR3. The CDR3: CASGPDSIAYGYTF. CDR3 nucleotide sequence: TGTGCTAGTGGCCCGGACAGCATAGCTTATGGCTACACCTTC.

V gene TRBV4-3 combines with J gene TRBJ2-1; D gene ambiguous. Trimming took 2 bases from V and 6 from J, leaving 17 bases between them. Germline CDR1 LGHNA, CDR2 YSLEER. The CDR3 extends over 16 amino acids. For the CDR3, the DNA is TGCGCCAGCAGCCAAACCCGCTTTGATGAGAGCAATGAGCAGTTCTTC. This sequence encodes CASSQTRFDESNEQFF.

This clone was seen a few times. The chain recombines TRBV6-4 with TRBJ2-6; D unresolved. The CDR3 is made up of 16 amino acids. Germline CDR1 and CDR2: MRHNA and SNTAGT. Trimming left V 2 bases short and J 0 bases short, with 8 bases between. For the CDR3, the DNA is TGTGCCAGCAGTGACGGCCACCACTCTGGGGCCAACGTCCTGACTTTC. It is translated as CASSDGHHSGANVLTF.

This clone has more than one count but fewer than ten. V is TRBV6-5 and J is TRBJ2-3; TRBD1 might be the D (5 bases). This CDR3 contains 12 residues. The germline V gene has CDR1 MNHEY and CDR2 SVGAGI. Deletions cut 10 bases from V and 10 bases from J, with 18 bases between. The CDR3 bases are TGTGCCACCCGAACAGGCTCCCTGCCGCAGTATTTT. Translated: CATRTGSLPQYF.

This clone was seen only once. In DNA, the CDR3 is TGTGCCAGCAGTCACAACTCAGCCGGGAACCATGGCTACACCTTC. Translating it yields CASSHNSAGNHGYTF. The V and J genes are TRBV28 and TRBJ1-2; no reliable D call. This CDR3 comprises 15 residues. V was pared by 5 bases and J by 6 bases, with 19 bases between. Germline loops: CDR1 MDHEN, CDR2 SYDVKM.

This clone was detected ten times or more. The chain couples TRBV29-1 to TRBJ2-1; no clear D. Germline-derived CDR1 and CDR2 are SQVTM and ANQGSEA. This CDR3 is built from 14 residues. The V and J ends lost 3 bases and 8 bases respectively, with 17 bases between them. The CDR3 nucleotides read TGCAGCGTTGATCTTGGGCTGCTCGTCGATGAGCAGTTCTTC. As protein: CSVDLGLLVDEQFF.

This clone appeared a few times. The rearrangement uses TRBV7-8 and TRBJ2-7; a possible D gene is TRBD2 (6 bases). Germline CDR1 and CDR2: SGHVS and FQNEAQ. The CDR3 length is 14 residues. Trimming took 4 bases from V and 7 from J, leaving 17 bases between them. The CDR3 region is CASSSRDFLGEQYF. DNA for the CDR3: TGTGCCAGCAGCTCAAGGGACTTCCTCGGGGAGCAGTACTTC.

The V call is TRBV7-8, the J call TRBJ1-5; D unresolved. Germline CDR1 is SGHVS and CDR2 is FQNEAQ. The CDR3 has 16 amino acids. The V and J ends lost 11 bases and 2 bases respectively, with 22 bases between them. CDR3 nucleotide sequence: TGTGCCCAGCTCCCCCTAGCTTATCTAGGCAATCAGCCCCAGCATTTT. Amino acids: CAQLPLAYLGNQPQHF. Together with reference TRBV7-8 and TRBJ1-5, the CDR3 gives the full variable domain: GAGVSQSPRYKVAKRGQDVALRCDPISGHVSLFWYQQALGQGPEFLTYFQNEAQLDKSGLPSDRFFAERPEGSVSTLKIQRTQQEDSAVYLCAQLPLAYLGNQPQHFGDGTRLSIL.

This clone was found a few times. The chain uses TRBV15 and TRBJ2-3; possibly TRBD2 for D (6 bases). V lost 5 bases and J 6 bases, leaving 12 bases between the germline ends. The CDR3 is 13 amino acids. Germline V gene sequence: CDR1 LNHNV, CDR2 YYDKDF (reference sequence). CDR3 sequence: CATSRGSGDTQYF. In DNA form, the CDR3 reads TGTGCCACCAGCCGGGGGAGCGGTGATACGCAGTATTTT.

This clone was seen more than once but under ten times. This sequence joins TRBV18 and TRBJ1-5; D is undetermined. The germline CDR1 and CDR2 sequences are KGHSH and LQKENI. The CDR3 contains 13 residues. V was pared by 5 bases and J by 6 bases, with 11 bases between. DNA for the CDR3: TGTGCCAGCTCATCAGGCGAGGGTCAGCCCCAGCATTTT. Translating gives CASSSGEGQPQHF.

The rearrangement links TRBV28 to TRBJ1-5, with D unclear. Germline CDR1 MDHEN, CDR2 SYDVKM. V was cut by 7 bases and J by 3 bases, with 7 bases left in between. This CDR3 spans 12 amino acids. The CDR3 DNA is TGTGCCAGCAACGAGATCAATCAGCCCCAGCATTTT. As protein: CASNEINQPQHF.

This clone was recorded a few times. The chain recombines TRBV5-4 with TRBJ2-5, with 8 bases identical to TRBD2. This CDR3 contains 14 residues. CDR1 is SGHNT and CDR2 is YYREEE in the germline V gene (reference sequence). The junction had 6 bases not matched to a gene; V was cut back by 4 bases and J by 4 bases. In nucleotides, the CDR3 is TGTGCCAGCAGCCCAACTAGCGGCCCAGAGACCCAGTACTTC. Protein: CASSPTSGPETQYF.